These 16 T cell receptor beta chains were sequenced from one sample in a study of blood T cells in healthy people across ages. Alongside a J-beta primer mix, a sample-barcoded 5' primer served in a second PCR lasting about 6 to 11 cycles. From the 5' RACE reads, TCRdb called clonotypes with MiXCR, one entry per CDR3 protein. The table shows hundreds of thousands of distinct CDR3 sequences, with approximately 21% occurring only once. Sample: blood. The receptors were sampled from a man between 65 and 85 years old in good health.

This clonotype was picked up a small number of times. One end of the junction is discordant with germline, which a read error may explain. The V and J genes are TRBV7-3 and TRBJ1-2; D gene unclear. CDR3 length: 13 residues. The germline V gene encodes CDR1 SGHTA and CDR2 FQGTGA. CDR3 amino acids: CASSLSGSYGHTF. For the CDR3, the DNA is TGTGCCAGCAGCTTATCCGGAAGCTATGGCCACACCTTC.

This clonotype turned up a few times. Relative to the germline gene, one junction end is altered; a read error may explain this. This chain links TRBV7-2 with TRBJ1-1; 8 positions match TRBD1. Germline V gives CDR1 SGHTA, CDR2 FQGNSA. The CDR3 contains 16 residues. The CDR3 sequence is CASSLRPGQVNTEAFF. CDR3 sequence (DNA): TGTGCCAGCAGCTTACGCCCGGGACAGGTGAACACTGAAGCCTTCTTT.

This clonotype was seen repeatedly, ten times or more. The gene calls are TRBV24-1 and TRBJ2-5; tentative D call: TRBD1 (5 bases). V was shortened by 6 bases and J by 2 bases, with 12 bases between the two germline ends. The germline V gene encodes CDR1 KGHDR and CDR2 SFDVKD. The CDR3 runs to 14 residues. The CDR3 sequence is CATSLGHQQETQYF. CDR3 nucleotides: TGTGCCACCAGTTTAGGACACCAACAAGAGACCCAGTACTTC.

The CDR3 coding sequence is TGCAGTGCTAGAGATCCAAGGAGGACAGGGAACACCGGGGAGCTGTTTTTT. Its translation: CSARDPRRTGNTGELFF. The genes are TRBV20-1 and TRBJ2-2; the match to TRBD1 covers 7 bases. The V and J ends lost 0 bases and 1 base, in that order; junction bases with no gene match: 8. This CDR3 contains 17 residues. Looked up from germline, CDR1 is DFQATT and CDR2 is SNEGSKA (reference sequence).

CDR3: CASSWGGPNYGYTF. Written as DNA, the CDR3 is TGTGCCAGCAGTTGGGGGGGTCCTAACTATGGCTACACCTTC. The gene calls are TRBV6-6 and TRBJ1-2; tentatively, D is TRBD1 (5 bases). This CDR3 has 14 amino acids. Trimming removed 4 bases from V and 0 bases from J, with 9 bases in between. Looked up from germline, CDR1 is MNHNY and CDR2 is SVGAGI (reference sequence).

The V call is TRBV10-3, the J call TRBJ2-2; D is perhaps TRBD1 or TRBD2 (5 bases each). This CDR3 region has 14 residues. V shed 10 bases and J shed 2 bases, with 14 bases lying between them. Per the germline V gene, CDR1 is ENHRY and CDR2 is SYGVKD. CDR3 nucleotides: TGTGCCACCATGTTTGGGGGTAACACCGGGGAGCTGTTTTTT. As protein: CATMFGGNTGELFF.

This clonotype was detected many times. The chain employs TRBV6-6 and TRBJ2-1; D gene unclear. The CDR3 loop spans 12 amino acids. Germline V gives CDR1 MNHNY, CDR2 SVGAGI (reference sequence). Trimming pared 3 bases from V and 6 bases from J, leaving 6 bases between. The CDR3 reads CASSYLGNEQFF. The CDR3 DNA reads TGTGCCAGCAGTTATCTGGGCAATGAGCAGTTCTTC.

The chain links TRBV3-1 to TRBJ2-3; D unresolved. Germline CDR1 LGHDT, CDR2 YNNKEL (reference sequence). Trimming cost V 1 base and J 7 bases, with 6 bases left between them. The CDR3 spans 12 residues. CDR3 coding DNA: TGTGCCAGCAGCCAAGGATCCAATACGCAGTATTTT. It yields the protein CASSQGSNTQYF.

This chain uses TRBV7-8 with TRBJ2-5; TRBD2 matches 8 bases. The better agreement between TRBJ2-1 and the DNA end casts doubt on the J call. The CDR3 is 16 amino acids. Per germline, CDR1 SGHVS and CDR2 FQNEAQ. The CDR3 here is CASSLVVPSGYNEQFF. In nucleotides, the CDR3 is TGTGCCAGCAGCTTAGTTGTGCCTAGCGGGTACAATGAGCAGTTCTTC.

The V and J genes are TRBV6-4 and TRBJ1-1; D call uncertain. The CDR3 is 14 residues long. Germline V lookup: CDR1 MRHNA, CDR2 SNTAGT. V lost 0 bases and J lost 1, with 6 bases in between. In DNA, the CDR3 is TGTGCCAGCAGTGACTCCCACAGGAACACTGAAGCTTTCTTT. Its translation is CASSDSHRNTEAFF.

The J gene is TRBJ2-3, the V gene TRBV20-1; D not resolved. CDR1 and CDR2 (germline): DFQATT, SNEGSKA (reference sequence). The V end lost 0 bases, the J end lost 2 bases, and 6 bases lay between the germline ends. This CDR3 comprises 13 residues. The CDR3 nucleotides are TGCAGTGCTAGAGAGAAGGACACAGATACGCAGTATTTT. This codes for CSAREKDTDTQYF.

This clonotype occurred many times. The rearrangement links TRBV28 to TRBJ1-2; D gene ambiguous. This CDR3 contains 13 residues. Germline V gene data show CDR1 as MDHEN and CDR2 as SYDVKM. Trimming stripped 7 bases from V and 5 bases from J, with 14 bases between. CDR3 coding DNA: TGTGCCAGCATCCCTGGGCCGGGGTATGGCTACACCTTC. Its translation is CASIPGPGYGYTF.

The chain recombines TRBV6-2 or TRBV6-3 with TRBJ1-5; the D is unclear. This CDR3 spans 15 amino acids. V was shortened by 6 bases and J by 2 bases, with 14 bases between the two germline ends. Germline V gene lookup returns CDR1 MNHEY and CDR2 SVGEGT. The chain's CDR3 is CASRKHLEGNQPQHF. The DNA of the CDR3 is TGTGCCAGCAGGAAACATTTAGAGGGCAATCAGCCCCAGCATTTT.

This clonotype appeared many times. This sequence joins TRBV7-2 and TRBJ2-1; 13 bases align to TRBD2. The V gene end was trimmed by 5 bases and the J gene end by 4 bases; junction bases not matched to a gene: 2. Germline V CDR1 and CDR2: SGHTA, FQGNSA. The CDR3 length is 15 residues. The CDR3 DNA reads TGTGCCAGCAGCACGACTAGCGGGGGGTACAATGAGCAGTTCTTC. Translated: CASSTTSGGYNEQFF. Full variable domain (remainder filled in from reference TRBV7-2 and TRBJ2-1): GAGVSQSPSNKVTEKGKDVELRCDPISGHTALYWYRQSLGQGLEFLIYFQGNSAPDKSGLPSDRFSAERTGGSVSTLTIQRTQQEDSAVYLCASSTTSGGYNEQFFGPGTRLTVL.

This clonotype has a handful of counts. The chain has TRBV7-9 and TRBJ2-7, with unresolved D. Per germline, CDR1 SEHNR and CDR2 FQNEAQ (reference sequence). Trimming took off 2 bases at V and 2 bases at J, with 19 bases between the two ends. There are 17 residues in the CDR3. The CDR3 loop reads CASSLLGRRRDTYEQYF. CDR3 in DNA: TGTGCCAGCAGCTTACTTGGCAGGCGAAGGGATACCTACGAGCAGTACTTC. Full variable domain (outside the CDR3, taken from reference TRBV7-9 and TRBJ2-7): DTGVSQNPRHKITKRGQNVTFRCDPISEHNRLYWYRQTLGQGPEFLTYFQNEAQLEKSRLLSDRFSAERPKGSFSTLEIQRTEQGDSAMYLCASSLLGRRRDTYEQYFGPGTRLTVT.

This clonotype was found many times. This rearrangement joins TRBV7-6 to TRBJ2-1, with 8 bases fitting TRBD2. Germline V lookup: CDR1 SGHVS, CDR2 FNYEAQ. The CDR3 has 14 amino acids. Unmatched junction bases numbered 7, after V lost 5 bases and J lost 7 bases. The CDR3 bases are TGTGCCAGCAGCACTTGGGGGACTAGGAATGAGCAGTTCTTC. Translating gives CASSTWGTRNEQFF.